Each of the 27 T cell receptor beta chains below was sequenced from the same sample in a study of post-analysis software for immune sequencing data. Findings and limits, study-wide: About five TRBV segments appeared more often in patients than in controls, and TRBV5-6, TRBV5-1 and TRBV20-1 were among these.

Prepared TCR beta cDNA libraries contained unique molecular identifiers. MiXCR, run by TCRdb on the PCR reads, gives a single entry per CDR3 protein. The table lists 700,000 to 900,000 distinct CDR3 sequences, approximately 44% of them singletons. Their specific antigens are unknown. The source material was blood. The source of these receptors is a girl aged 10 to 17 with multiple sclerosis.

The genes are TRBV9 and TRBJ2-5, with D perhaps TRBD2 (6 bases). CDR3 length equals 16 residues. In germline, CDR1 is SGDLS, CDR2 YYNGEE. With 7 bases removed from V and 7 bases from J, the gap between germline ends came to 26 bases. CDR3 bases: TGTGCCAGCCCTAGCGTAAAGAAGGAGGACAAGGGGACCCAGTACTTC. Translating gives CASPSVKKEDKGTQYF. Supplemented by reference TRBV9 and TRBJ2-5, the full variable domain reads DSGVTQTPKHLITATGQRVTLRCSPRSGDLSVYWYQQSLDQGLQFLIQYYNGEERAKGNILERFSAQQFPDLHSELNLSSLELGDSALYFCASPSVKKEDKGTQYFGPGTRLLVL.

The V and J genes are TRBV29-1 and TRBJ2-7; D may be TRBD1 or TRBD2 (5 bases each). Trimming removed 3 bases at V and 3 bases at J, with 18 bases between. This CDR3 is 15 amino acids long. CDR1 is SQVTM, CDR2 ANQGSEA, per germline. The CDR3 protein is CSVDLFRDDGYEQYF. CDR3 DNA: TGCAGCGTTGACTTATTCCGGGACGACGGCTACGAGCAGTACTTC.

The V and J genes are TRBV9 and TRBJ2-1, with TRBD2 as a possible D gene (5 bases). V was shortened by 7 bases and J by 5 bases, with 22 bases between the two germline ends. Germline values: CDR1 SGDLS, CDR2 YYNGEE. The CDR3 sequence is 16 residues long. CDR3 loop: CASAVSERAANNEQFF. The CDR3 region has the DNA TGTGCCAGCGCAGTTAGCGAGAGGGCCGCCAACAATGAGCAGTTCTTC.

The CDR3 here is CSAPLKLNTEAFF. CDR3 nucleotides: TGCAGTGCTCCCCTCAAGTTGAACACTGAAGCTTTCTTT. The J gene is TRBJ1-1, the V gene TRBV20-1; D not certain. This CDR3 is 13 amino acids long. Trimming took 5 bases from V and 0 from J, leaving 10 bases between them. Per germline, CDR1 DFQATT and CDR2 SNEGSKA (reference sequence).

The chain combines TRBV5-1 with TRBJ2-4; 9 bases map to TRBD2. Germline V lookup: CDR1 SGHRS, CDR2 YFSETQ. There are 15 residues in the CDR3. V gave up 3 bases and J gave up 2 bases; unmatched junction bases: 3. CDR3 protein: CASSSGTSPKNIQYF. Here the CDR3 DNA reads TGCGCCAGCAGCTCCGGGACTAGCCCCAAAAACATTCAGTACTTC.

This sequence joins TRBV20-1 and TRBJ1-6; D call uncertain. CDR3 length: 16 amino acids. Germline V lookup: CDR1 DFQATT, CDR2 SNEGSKA (reference sequence). With 5 bases removed from V and 0 bases from J, the gap between germline ends came to 14 bases. The CDR3 DNA reads TGCAGTGCTGCCTATTGGAGGAGCTCCTATAATTCACCCCTCCACTTT. It specifies CSAAYWRSSYNSPLHF.

This clonotype was counted between two and nine times. V usage is TRBV7-2 and J usage is TRBJ2-2; D uncertain. CDR1 is SGHTA, CDR2 FQGNSA, per germline. The CDR3 is 11 residues long. The V and J ends lost 5 bases and 3 bases respectively, with 1 base between them. CDR3: CASSHTGELFF. The DNA of the CDR3 is TGTGCCAGCAGCCACACCGGGGAGCTGTTTTTT. Looking up the rest from reference TRBV7-2 and TRBJ2-2 gives the full variable domain: GAGVSQSPSNKVTEKGKDVELRCDPISGHTALYWYRQSLGQGLEFLIYFQGNSAPDKSGLPSDRFSAERTGGSVSTLTIQRTQQEDSAVYLCASSHTGELFFGEGSRLTVL.

This chain links TRBV28 with TRBJ2-3; tentatively, D is TRBD1 (6 bases). Germline CDR1 MDHEN, CDR2 SYDVKM. V was cut by 3 bases and J by 1 base, with 11 bases left in between. This CDR3 contains 15 residues. The CDR3 DNA follows: TGTGCCAGCAGTTTCCGGGCAGGGGGCACAGATACGCAGTATTTT. Translating gives CASSFRAGGTDTQYF.

In this sample, this clonotype turned up a few times. The chain recombines TRBV4-3 with TRBJ1-1; D is uncertain. The V gene's germline CDR1 is LGHNA and CDR2 YSLEER. V lost 7 bases to trimming and J lost 3 bases, with 15 bases between them. The CDR3 is made up of 14 amino acids. CDR3 loop: CASTKGPADTEAFF. The CDR3 bases are TGCGCCAGCACCAAGGGTCCAGCGGACACTGAAGCTTTCTTT.

This clonotype was detected only a few times. The V gene is TRBV6-6, the J gene TRBJ1-2; TRBD1 aligns across 9 bases. Trimming cost V 5 bases and J 10 bases; bases outside gene matches: 14. The V gene's germline CDR1 is MNHNY and CDR2 SVGAGI (reference sequence). The CDR3 extends over 15 amino acids. CDR3 sequence reads: CASSTQGQGGVPYTF. For the CDR3, the DNA is TGTGCCAGCAGTACCCAGGGACAGGGAGGCGTTCCCTACACCTTC.

This chain uses TRBV4-3 with TRBJ2-4; no reliable D call. The CDR3 has 16 amino acids. Germline lookup yields CDR1 LGHNA and CDR2 YSLEER. V was pared by 4 bases and J by 0 bases, with 13 bases between. As DNA, the CDR3 is TGCGCCAGCAGCCCGGCCCCCAACCTAGCCAAAAACATTCAGTACTTC. Translated: CASSPAPNLAKNIQYF.

This clonotype was counted only a few times. J is TRBJ2-7 and V is TRBV5-1; TRBD2 matches at 9 bases. Germline loops: CDR1 SGHRS, CDR2 YFSETQ. V lost 4 bases, J lost 3 bases, and 5 bases stayed unmatched. The CDR3 length is 14 residues. The CDR3 sequence is CASSRSGSDYEQYF. The CDR3 DNA sequence: TGCGCCAGCAGCCGTAGCGGGAGTGACTACGAGCAGTACTTC. Using reference TRBV5-1 and TRBJ2-7 for the parts outside the CDR3, the full variable domain is KAGVTQTPRYLIKTRGQQVTLSCSPISGHRSVSWYQQTPGQGLQFLFEYFSETQRNKGNFPGRFSGRQFSNSRSEMNVSTLELGDSALYLCASSRSGSDYEQYFGPGTRLTVT.

This clonotype came up many times. The gene calls are TRBV10-3 and TRBJ2-7; either TRBD1 or TRBD2 may fit D (5 bases each). Germline loops: CDR1 ENHRY, CDR2 SYGVKD. V was shortened by 5 bases and J by 6 bases, with 17 bases between the two germline ends. The CDR3 covers 14 residues. The CDR3, as DNA: TGTGCCATCAGTCCCCCCGCAGGGAGAGGCGAGCAGTACTTC. Amino acid sequence: CAISPPAGRGEQYF.

This clonotype was seen only a few times. The chain employs TRBV28 and TRBJ2-7; D possibly corresponds to TRBD2 (6 bases). Trimming cost V 7 bases and J 5 bases, with 21 bases left between them. Germline CDR1 is MDHEN and CDR2 is SYDVKM. The length of the CDR3 is 15 residues. The CDR3 loop is CASNGHPGGPDEQYF. CDR3 DNA sequence: TGTGCCAGCAACGGGCATCCAGGAGGGCCAGACGAGCAGTACTTC. The full variable domain, completed using reference TRBV28 and TRBJ2-7, is DVKVTQSSRYLVKRTGEKVFLECVQDMDHENMFWYRQDPGLGLRLIYFSYDVKMKEKGDIPEGYSVSREKKERFSLILESASTNQTSMYLCASNGHPGGPDEQYFGPGTRLTVT.

The chain joins TRBV21-1 to TRBJ2-4; TRBD2 is taken as the D call from the table, unchecked against the DNA. The J call is in doubt because the DNA end fits TRBJ2-7 better. TRBV21-1 is listed as a pseudogene. The CDR3 spans 14 residues. The CDR3 nucleotides are TGTGCCAGCAGCAAACTGGCGGGGAACTACGAGCAGTACTTC. It specifies CASSKLAGNYEQYF.

The chain joins TRBV3-1 to TRBJ1-2; D possibly corresponds to TRBD1 (5 bases). The CDR3 sequence is 14 residues long. V dropped 2 bases and J dropped 5 bases, with 12 bases sitting between them. Germline V gene data show CDR1 as LGHDT and CDR2 as YNNKEL (reference sequence). The CDR3 loop is CASSQQGAGYGYTF. In DNA form, the CDR3 reads TGTGCCAGCAGCCAACAGGGCGCGGGGTATGGCTACACCTTC.

The rearrangement joins TRBV3-1 to TRBJ2-1; no reliable D call. This CDR3 region has 13 residues. CDR1 and CDR2 from the germline V gene are LGHDT and YNNKEL (reference sequence). V lost 5 bases to trimming and J lost 15 bases, with 20 bases between them. The CDR3 loop is CASSTFSGSRPFF. The DNA of the CDR3 is TGTGCCAGCAGCACCTTTTCCGGGTCTCGCCCGTTCTTC.

J is TRBJ2-5 and V is TRBV28; D is uncertain. TRBJ2-7 explains the end of the DNA better; the J call may be wrong. CDR3 length equals 12 residues. Germline assignment: CDR1 MDHEN and CDR2 SYDVKM. The CDR3 DNA follows: TGTGCCAGCAGTTTAAACCCAAACGAGCAGTACTTC. Residues: CASSLNPNEQYF.

This clonotype was picked up a small number of times. The chain is built from TRBV13 and TRBJ1-1, with 7 bases matching TRBD1. CDR1 and CDR2 (germline): PRHDT, FYEKMQ (reference sequence). CDR3 length: 15 residues. The V gene end was trimmed by 4 bases and the J gene end by 6 bases; junction bases not matched to a gene: 11. The CDR3 loop reads CASSYRTGTTSEAFF. DNA of the CDR3: TGTGCCAGCAGCTACCGGACAGGAACGACCTCTGAAGCTTTCTTT.

This clonotype appeared once. The rearrangement links TRBV4-3 to TRBJ2-2, with D tentatively TRBD1 or TRBD2 (6 bases each). Germline-derived CDR1 and CDR2 are LGHNA and YSLEER. Deletions cut 1 base from V and 0 bases from J, with 12 bases between. CDR3 length: 17 amino acids. CDR3 sequence: CASSQVLGGPNTGELFF. The DNA of the CDR3 is TGCGCCAGCAGCCAAGTTCTTGGGGGGCCGAACACCGGGGAGCTGTTTTTT.

Here the CDR3 reads CASSPRTSATYEQYF. DNA for the CDR3: TGTGCCAGCAGCCCCCGGACTAGCGCAACCTACGAGCAGTACTTC. This chain uses TRBV9 with TRBJ2-7, with 9 bases lining up with TRBD2. With V trimmed by 4 bases and J by 2 bases, 7 bases remained unmatched. The CDR3 length is 15 residues. Germline lookup yields CDR1 SGDLS and CDR2 YYNGEE. The full variable domain, with the rest looked up from reference TRBV9 and TRBJ2-7, is DSGVTQTPKHLITATGQRVTLRCSPRSGDLSVYWYQQSLDQGLQFLIQYYNGEERAKGNILERFSAQQFPDLHSELNLSSLELGDSALYFCASSPRTSATYEQYFGPGTRLTVT.

The rearrangement links TRBV27 to TRBJ2-4, with 9 bases lining up with TRBD2. With the DNA end fitting TRBJ2-7 better, the J assignment may be wrong. There are 15 residues in the CDR3. From germline, CDR1 is MNHEY and CDR2 SMNVEV (reference sequence). The CDR3 DNA sequence: TGTGCCAGCAGTTCCCCCATGCGGGAGGGTTACGAGCAGTACTTC. The encoded protein is CASSSPMREGYEQYF.

This clonotype was counted at least ten times. A junction boundary mismatches the germline segment, possibly from a read error. V usage is TRBV5-1 and J usage is TRBJ2-7, with 11 bases lining up with TRBD2. CDR3 length: 15 residues. The germline CDR1 and CDR2 sequences are SGHRS and YFSETQ. CDR3 protein: CASSGGLAGSYEQYF. CDR3 in DNA: TGTGCCAGCAGTGGTGGACTAGCGGGTTCCTACGAGCAGTACTTC.

This chain connects TRBV15 to TRBJ2-3, with a possible D match to TRBD2 (5 bases). This CDR3 has 15 amino acids. Looked up from germline, CDR1 is LNHNV and CDR2 is YYDKDF (reference sequence). Trimming pared 0 bases from V and 4 bases from J, leaving 11 bases between. The CDR3 spells CATSRDRGPADTQYF. DNA of the CDR3: TGTGCCACCAGCAGAGATCGAGGGCCAGCAGATACGCAGTATTTT.

The chain combines TRBV7-6 with TRBJ2-7; 10 nucleotides align to TRBD2. V was pared by 5 bases and J by 4 bases, with 8 bases of the junction left unmatched. The germline CDR1 and CDR2 sequences are SGHVS and FNYEAQ. The CDR3 has 15 amino acids. The CDR3 DNA reads TGTGCCAGCAGCCCAGAGGCAGCGGGAGGGTACGAGCAGTACTTC. Protein product: CASSPEAAGGYEQYF.

This rearrangement joins TRBV5-1 to TRBJ1-2; D perhaps matches TRBD1 (5 bases). The V and J ends lost 0 bases and 4 bases respectively, with 16 bases between them. CDR1 is SGHRS, CDR2 YFSETQ, per germline. This CDR3 has 16 residues. CDR3 sequence reads: CASSLDSSTVRYGYTF. DNA of the CDR3: TGCGCCAGCAGCTTGGATTCGTCGACAGTCCGCTATGGCTACACCTTC.

This sequence joins TRBV3-1 and TRBJ1-2; D is unclear. V shed 6 bases and J shed 6 bases, with 11 bases lying between them. The CDR3 spans 12 residues. Per the germline V gene, CDR1 is LGHDT and CDR2 is YNNKEL (reference sequence). DNA for the CDR3: TGTGCCAGCAGGGGAGGTTATGATGGCTACACCTTC. It specifies CASRGGYDGYTF.